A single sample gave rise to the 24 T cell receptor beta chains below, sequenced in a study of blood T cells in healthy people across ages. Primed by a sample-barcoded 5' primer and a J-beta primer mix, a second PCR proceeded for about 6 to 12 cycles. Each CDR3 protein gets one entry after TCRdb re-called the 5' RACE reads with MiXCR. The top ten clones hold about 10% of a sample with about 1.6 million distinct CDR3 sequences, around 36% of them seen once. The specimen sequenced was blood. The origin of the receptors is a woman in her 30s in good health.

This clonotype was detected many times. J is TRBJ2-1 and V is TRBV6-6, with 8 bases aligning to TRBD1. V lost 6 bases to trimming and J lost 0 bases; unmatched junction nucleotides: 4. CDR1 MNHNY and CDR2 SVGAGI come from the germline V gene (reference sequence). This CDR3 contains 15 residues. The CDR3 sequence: CASSIQGASYNEQFF. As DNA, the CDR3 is TGTGCCAGCAGCATCCAGGGGGCCTCCTACAATGAGCAGTTCTTC.

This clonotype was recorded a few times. The CDR3 here is CASSDLGKPQHF. The DNA of the CDR3 is TGTGCCAGCAGTGACCTGGGGAAGCCCCAGCATTTT. V and J are TRBV6-1 and TRBJ1-5; D not certain. Germline V lookup: CDR1 MNHNS, CDR2 SASEGT. The ends were cut back, 3 bases at V and 8 bases at J, with 8 bases in the middle. The CDR3 loop spans 12 amino acids.

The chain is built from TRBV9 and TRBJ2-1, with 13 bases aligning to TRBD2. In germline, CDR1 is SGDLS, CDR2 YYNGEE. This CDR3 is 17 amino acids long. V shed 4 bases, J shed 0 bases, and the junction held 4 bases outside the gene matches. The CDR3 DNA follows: TGTGCCAGCAGCTTCAGGACTAGCGGGAGCTCCTACAATGAGCAGTTCTTC. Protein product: CASSFRTSGSSYNEQFF.

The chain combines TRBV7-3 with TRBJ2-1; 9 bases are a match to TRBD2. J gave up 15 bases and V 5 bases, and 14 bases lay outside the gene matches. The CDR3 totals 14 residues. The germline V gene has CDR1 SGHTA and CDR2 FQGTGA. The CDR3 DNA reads TGTGCCAGCAGCCCCGATTCCCTAGCGGGACATAGGTTCTTC. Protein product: CASSPDSLAGHRFF.

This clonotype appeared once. The DNA of the CDR3 is TGCAGCGTTGTACTAGCGGGACCCTACGAGCAGTACTTC. Amino acid sequence: CSVVLAGPYEQYF. The rearrangement uses TRBV29-1 and TRBJ2-7, with TRBD2 matching 10 bases. The V and J ends lost 4 bases and 2 bases, in that order; junction bases with no gene match: 2. The CDR3 sequence is 13 residues long. Germline CDR1 is SQVTM and CDR2 is ANQGSEA.

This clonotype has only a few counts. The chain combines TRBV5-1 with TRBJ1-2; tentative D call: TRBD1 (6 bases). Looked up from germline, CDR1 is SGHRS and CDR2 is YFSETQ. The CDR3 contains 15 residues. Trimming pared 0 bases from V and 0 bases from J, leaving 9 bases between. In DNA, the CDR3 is TGCGCCAGCAGCTTGGCCAACAGGGCTAACTATGGCTACACCTTC. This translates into CASSLANRANYGYTF. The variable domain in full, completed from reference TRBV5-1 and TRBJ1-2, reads KAGVTQTPRYLIKTRGQQVTLSCSPISGHRSVSWYQQTPGQGLQFLFEYFSETQRNKGNFPGRFSGRQFSNSRSEMNVSTLELGDSALYLCASSLANRANYGYTFGSGTRLTVV.

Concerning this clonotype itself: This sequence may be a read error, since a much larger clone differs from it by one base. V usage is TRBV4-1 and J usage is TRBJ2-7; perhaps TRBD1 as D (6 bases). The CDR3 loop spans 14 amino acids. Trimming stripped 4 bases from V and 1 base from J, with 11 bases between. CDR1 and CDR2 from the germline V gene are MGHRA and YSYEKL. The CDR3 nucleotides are TGCGCCAGCAGCCGAGGGACACCTTCCTACGAGCAGTACTTC. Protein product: CASSRGTPSYEQYF.

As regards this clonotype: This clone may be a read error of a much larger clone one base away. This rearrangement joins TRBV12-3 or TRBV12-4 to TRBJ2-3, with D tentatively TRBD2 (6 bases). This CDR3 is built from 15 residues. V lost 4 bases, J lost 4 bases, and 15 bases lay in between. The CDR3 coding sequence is TGTGCCAGCAGTTCATTGCGGGGCGGCGCAGATACGCAGTATTTT. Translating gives CASSSLRGGADTQYF.

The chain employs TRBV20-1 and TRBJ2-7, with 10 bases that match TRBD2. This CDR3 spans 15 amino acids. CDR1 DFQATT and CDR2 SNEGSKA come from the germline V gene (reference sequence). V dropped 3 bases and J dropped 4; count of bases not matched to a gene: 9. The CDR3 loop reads CSASFPSGRKYEQYF. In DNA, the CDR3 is TGCAGTGCTAGTTTCCCTAGCGGGAGAAAATACGAGCAGTACTTC.

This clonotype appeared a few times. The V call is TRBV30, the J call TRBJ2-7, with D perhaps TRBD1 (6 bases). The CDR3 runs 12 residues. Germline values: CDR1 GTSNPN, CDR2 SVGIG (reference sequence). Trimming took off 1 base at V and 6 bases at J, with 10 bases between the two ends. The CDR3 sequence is CAWSAQGREQYF. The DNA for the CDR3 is TGTGCCTGGAGTGCTCAGGGGCGCGAGCAGTACTTC.

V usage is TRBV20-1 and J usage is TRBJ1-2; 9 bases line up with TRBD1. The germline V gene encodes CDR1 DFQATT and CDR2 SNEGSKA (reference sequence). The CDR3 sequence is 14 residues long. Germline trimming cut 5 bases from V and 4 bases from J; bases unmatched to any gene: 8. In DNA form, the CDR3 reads TGCAGTGCTTTACGGGACAGGGATTTCTATGGCTACACCTTC. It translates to CSALRDRDFYGYTF.

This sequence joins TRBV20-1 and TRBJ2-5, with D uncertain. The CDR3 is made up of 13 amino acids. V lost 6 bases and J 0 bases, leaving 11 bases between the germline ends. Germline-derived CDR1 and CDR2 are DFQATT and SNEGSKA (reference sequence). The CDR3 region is CSAPGRNQETQYF. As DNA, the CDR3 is TGCAGTGCCCCCGGACGGAACCAAGAGACCCAGTACTTC.

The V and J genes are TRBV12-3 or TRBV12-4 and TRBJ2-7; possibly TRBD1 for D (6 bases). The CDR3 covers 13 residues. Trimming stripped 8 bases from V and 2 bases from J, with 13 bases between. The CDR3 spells CASSRDITYEQYF. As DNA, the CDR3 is TGTGCCAGCTCCAGGGACATTACCTACGAGCAGTACTTC.

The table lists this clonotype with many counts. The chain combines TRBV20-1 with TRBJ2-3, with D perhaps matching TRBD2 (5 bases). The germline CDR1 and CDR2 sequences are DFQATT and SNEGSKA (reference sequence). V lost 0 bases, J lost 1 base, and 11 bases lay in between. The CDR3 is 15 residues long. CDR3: CSARDPGMGTDTQYF. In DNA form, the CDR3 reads TGCAGTGCTAGAGACCCGGGGATGGGCACAGATACGCAGTATTTT.

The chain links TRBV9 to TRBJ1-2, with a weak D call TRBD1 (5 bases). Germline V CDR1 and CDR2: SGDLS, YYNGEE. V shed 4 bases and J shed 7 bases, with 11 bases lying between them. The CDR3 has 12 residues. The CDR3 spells CASSPIRGGYTF. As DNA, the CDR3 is TGTGCCAGCAGCCCTATAAGGGGTGGCTACACCTTC.

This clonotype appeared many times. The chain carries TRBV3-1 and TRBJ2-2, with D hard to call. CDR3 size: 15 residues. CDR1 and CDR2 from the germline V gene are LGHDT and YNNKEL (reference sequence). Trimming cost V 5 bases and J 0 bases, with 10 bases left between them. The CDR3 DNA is TGTGCCAGCAGCGCTAGGATCACGAACACCGGGGAGCTGTTTTTT. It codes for CASSARITNTGELFF.

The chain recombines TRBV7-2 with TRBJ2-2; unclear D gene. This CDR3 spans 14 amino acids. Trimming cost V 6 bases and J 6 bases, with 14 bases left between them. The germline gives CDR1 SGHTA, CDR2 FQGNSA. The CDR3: CASSSAPDAGELFF. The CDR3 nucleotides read TGTGCCAGCAGTTCAGCCCCGGATGCCGGGGAGCTGTTTTTT.

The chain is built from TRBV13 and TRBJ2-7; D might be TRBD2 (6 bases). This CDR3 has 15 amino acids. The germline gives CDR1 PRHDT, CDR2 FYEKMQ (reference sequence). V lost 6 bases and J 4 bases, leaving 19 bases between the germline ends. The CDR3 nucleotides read TGTGCCAGCAGGCTTAGCGGAGGGTCGGGGTACGAGCAGTACTTC. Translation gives CASRLSGGSGYEQYF. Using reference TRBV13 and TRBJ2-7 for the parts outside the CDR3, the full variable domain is AAGVIQSPRHLIKEKRETATLKCYPIPRHDTVYWYQQGPGQDPQFLISFYEKMQSDKGSIPDRFSAQQFSDYHSELNMSSLELGDSALYFCASRLSGGSGYEQYFGPGTRLTVT.

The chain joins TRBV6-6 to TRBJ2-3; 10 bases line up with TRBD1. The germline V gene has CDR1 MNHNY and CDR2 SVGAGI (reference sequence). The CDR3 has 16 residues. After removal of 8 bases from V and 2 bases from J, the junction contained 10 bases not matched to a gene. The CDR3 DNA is TGTGCCAGCTCACGGGGGGACAGGGGACACACAGATACGCAGTATTTT. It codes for CASSRGDRGHTDTQYF.

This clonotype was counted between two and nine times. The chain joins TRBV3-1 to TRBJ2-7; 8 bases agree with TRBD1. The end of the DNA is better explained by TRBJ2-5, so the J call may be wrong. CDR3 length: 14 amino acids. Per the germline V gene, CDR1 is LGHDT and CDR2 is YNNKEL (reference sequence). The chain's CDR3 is CASSQNRGVETQYF. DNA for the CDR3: TGTGCCAGCAGCCAGAACAGGGGGGTTGAGACCCAGTACTTC.

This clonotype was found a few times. The CDR3 sequence is CASSVDSGVHEQYF. In nucleotides, the CDR3 is TGTGCCAGCAGCGTAGACTCCGGTGTCCACGAGCAGTACTTC. V and J are TRBV9 and TRBJ2-7; no firm D call. Germline V gene data show CDR1 as SGDLS and CDR2 as YYNGEE. Trimming removed 0 bases from V and 5 bases from J, with 12 bases in between. The CDR3 is made up of 14 amino acids.

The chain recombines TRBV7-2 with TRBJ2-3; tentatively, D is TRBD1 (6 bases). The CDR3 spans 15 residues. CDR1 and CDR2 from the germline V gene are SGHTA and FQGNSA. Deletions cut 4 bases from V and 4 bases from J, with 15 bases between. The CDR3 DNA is TGTGCCAGCAGCTCCCCGGGACACGCTTCAGATACGCAGTATTTT. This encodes CASSSPGHASDTQYF.

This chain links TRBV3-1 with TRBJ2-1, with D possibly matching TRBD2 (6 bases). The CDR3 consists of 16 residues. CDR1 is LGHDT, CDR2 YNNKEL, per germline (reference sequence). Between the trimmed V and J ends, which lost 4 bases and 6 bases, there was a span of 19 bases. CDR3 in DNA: TGTGCCAGCAGCCCCTCCGGGACTGGTCTACGCAATGAGCAGTTCTTC. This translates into CASSPSGTGLRNEQFF.

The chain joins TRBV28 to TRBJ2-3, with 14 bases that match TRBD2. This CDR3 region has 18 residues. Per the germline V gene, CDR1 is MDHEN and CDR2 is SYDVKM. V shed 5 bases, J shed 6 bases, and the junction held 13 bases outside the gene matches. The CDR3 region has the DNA TGTGCCAGCAGTCAGACTAGCGGGGGGGCGTTTGCCAAGGATACGCAGTATTTT. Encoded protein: CASSQTSGGAFAKDTQYF. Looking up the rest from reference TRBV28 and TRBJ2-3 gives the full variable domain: DVKVTQSSRYLVKRTGEKVFLECVQDMDHENMFWYRQDPGLGLRLIYFSYDVKMKEKGDIPEGYSVSREKKERFSLILESASTNQTSMYLCASSQTSGGAFAKDTQYFGPGTRLTVL.